This T cell receptor beta chain was sequenced for a study of patients and donors after allogeneic stem cell transplantation. V was cut by 4 bases and J by 5 bases, with 12 bases left in between. Germline CDR1 SGHRS, CDR2 YFSETQ. The CDR3 is made up of 13 amino acids. Using its own MiXCR run on the RT-PCR reads, TCRdb lists one record per CDR3 protein. This sample has around 150,000 distinct CDR3 sequences; about 40% occur once, and the top ten carry 50%. This rearrangement joins TRBV5-1 to TRBJ1-1, with D possibly being TRBD1 (5 bases). The sequencing sample was made of blood, either unsorted or a sorted T cell fraction (not recorded which). The sequence derives from a human donor who was either an allogeneic HSCT recipient or a stem cell or donor lymphocyte infusion donor (not recorded which). It is not recorded whose cells these are; they may come from a transplant donor. CDR3 in amino acids: CASSLGTGTEAFF. The CDR3, as DNA: TGCGCCAGCAGCCTTGGAACAGGAACTGAAGCTTTCTTT.